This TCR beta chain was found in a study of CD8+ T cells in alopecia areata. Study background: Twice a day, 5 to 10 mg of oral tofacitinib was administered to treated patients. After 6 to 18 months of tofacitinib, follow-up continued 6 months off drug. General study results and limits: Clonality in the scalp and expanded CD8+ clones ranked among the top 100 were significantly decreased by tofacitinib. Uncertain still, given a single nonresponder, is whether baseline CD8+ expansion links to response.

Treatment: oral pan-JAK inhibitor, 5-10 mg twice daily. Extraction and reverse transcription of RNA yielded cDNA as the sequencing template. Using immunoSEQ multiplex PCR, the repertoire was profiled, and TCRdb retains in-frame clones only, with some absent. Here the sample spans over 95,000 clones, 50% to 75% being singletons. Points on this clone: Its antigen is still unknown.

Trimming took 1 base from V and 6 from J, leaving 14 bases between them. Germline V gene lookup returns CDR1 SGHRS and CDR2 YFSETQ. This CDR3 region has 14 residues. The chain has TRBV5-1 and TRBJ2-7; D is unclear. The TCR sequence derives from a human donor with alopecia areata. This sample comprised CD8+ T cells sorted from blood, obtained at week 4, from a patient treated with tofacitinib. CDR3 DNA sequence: TGCGCCAGCAGCTTGTTAGACTTCGCCGTCGAGCAGTACTTC. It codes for CASSLLDFAVEQYF.